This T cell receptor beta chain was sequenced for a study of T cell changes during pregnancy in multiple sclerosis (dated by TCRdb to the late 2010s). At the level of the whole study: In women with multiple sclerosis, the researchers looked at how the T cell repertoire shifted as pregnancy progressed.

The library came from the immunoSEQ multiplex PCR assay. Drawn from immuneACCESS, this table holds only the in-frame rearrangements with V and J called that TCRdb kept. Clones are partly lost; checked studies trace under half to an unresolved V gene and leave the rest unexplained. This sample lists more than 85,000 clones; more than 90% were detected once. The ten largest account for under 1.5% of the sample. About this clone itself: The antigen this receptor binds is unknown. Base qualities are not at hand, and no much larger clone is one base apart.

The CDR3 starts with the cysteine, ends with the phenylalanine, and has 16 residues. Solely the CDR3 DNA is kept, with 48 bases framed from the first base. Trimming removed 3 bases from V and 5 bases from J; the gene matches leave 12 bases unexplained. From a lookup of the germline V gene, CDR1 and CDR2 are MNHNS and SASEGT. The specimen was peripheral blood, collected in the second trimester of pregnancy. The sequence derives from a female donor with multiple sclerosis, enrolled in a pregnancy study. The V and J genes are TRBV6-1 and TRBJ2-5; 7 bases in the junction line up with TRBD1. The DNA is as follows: TGTGCCAGCAGTGAGGGAACAGGGGCTAAGCCGGAGACCCAGTACTTC. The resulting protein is CASSEGTGAKPETQYF.